Shown below are 15 T cell receptor beta chains from a single sample sequenced in a study of MAIT cells during Salmonella Paratyphi A infection. One entry per CDR3 protein results from TCRdb running MiXCR on the 5' RACE reads. The sample holds 900 to 1,200 distinct CDR3 sequences, roughly 25% seen once. Findings of the study overall: MAIT TRBV usage was oligoclonal, favouring TRBV20 and TRBV6.

Time point described: before S. Paratyphi A challenge (baseline). MAIT cells were sorted by flow cytometry as Valpha7.2+ CD161+ T cells. Their cognate antigens are unknown. Sequenced material: MAIT cells from blood, taken at the first sampling point of the challenge study. These receptors originate from a person aged 18 to 70 who was deliberately infected with Salmonella Paratyphi A in a paratyphoid fever challenge study.

This clonotype is labeled medium-sized. The chain's CDR3 is CASSESMGGGADTQYF. In nucleotides, the CDR3 is TGTGCCAGCAGTGAAAGTATGGGGGGGGGTGCCGATACGCAGTATTTT. The chain employs TRBV6-1 and TRBJ2-3, with TRBD2 identical over 7 bases. V was pared by 2 bases and J by 6 bases, with 11 bases of the junction left unmatched. From germline, CDR1 is MNHNS and CDR2 SASEGT. CDR3 length: 16 residues.

This clonotype is judged medium-sized. V gene TRBV20-1 combines with J gene TRBJ2-7; D unresolved. The germline V gene encodes CDR1 DFQATT and CDR2 SNEGSKA (reference sequence). Trimming took 1 base from V and 5 from J, leaving 12 bases between them. The CDR3 has 13 residues. CDR3 sequence: CSARGRLENEQYF. CDR3 DNA: TGCAGTGCTAGAGGCAGGCTAGAAAACGAGCAGTACTTC.

The chain recombines TRBV6-4 with TRBJ2-1; 7 nucleotides agree with TRBD2. The ends lost 5 bases at V and 6 bases at J; junction bases unmatched: 7. CDR3 length: 14 amino acids. The germline V gene has CDR1 MRHNA and CDR2 SNTAGT. The CDR3 here is CASSRAGEINEQFF. DNA for the CDR3: TGTGCCAGCAGTCGTGCGGGAGAGATCAATGAGCAGTTCTTC.

In its sample, this clonotype ranks as medium-sized. J is TRBJ2-2 and V is TRBV6-1; 8 bases line up with TRBD2. The V gene's germline CDR1 is MNHNS and CDR2 SASEGT. V was pared by 3 bases and J by 4 bases, with 1 base of the junction left unmatched. CDR3 size: 14 residues. This CDR3 is CASSDGTSTGELFF. CDR3 nucleotides: TGTGCCAGCAGTGACGGGACTAGCACCGGGGAGCTGTTTTTT.

This clonotype was detected ten times or more. This chain connects TRBV20-1 to TRBJ1-5; D unclear. Per the germline V gene, CDR1 is DFQATT and CDR2 is SNEGSKA (reference sequence). Trimming took 1 base from V and 8 from J, leaving 15 bases between them. The CDR3 consists of 14 residues. The CDR3 here is CSARGLGQHEPQHF. The DNA of the CDR3 is TGCAGTGCTAGAGGTCTCGGGCAGCATGAGCCCCAGCATTTT.

Comments on this clonotype: A junction boundary mismatches the germline segment, possibly from a read error. V gene TRBV5-1 combines with J gene TRBJ2-2, with 8 bases matching TRBD2. Germline CDR1 SGHRS, CDR2 YFSETQ. The CDR3 runs to 16 residues. The CDR3 sequence is CANSFTAGVGPGELFF. The CDR3 nucleotides are TGCGCCAACAGCTTTACAGCGGGAGTAGGTCCCGGGGAGCTGTTTTTT.

The chain couples TRBV6-4 to TRBJ2-3; the D call may be TRBD1 or TRBD2 (5 bases each). This CDR3 region has 16 residues. Trimming took 6 bases from V and 2 from J, leaving 18 bases between them. Germline CDR1 MRHNA, CDR2 SNTAGT. The CDR3 coding sequence is TGTGCCAGCAGCGATGACTCGGGGCGAACCACAGATACGCAGTATTTT. It encodes CASSDDSGRTTDTQYF.

A remark on this clonotype: The CDR3 does not close with the conserved phenylalanine or tryptophan, likely indicating a read error. CDR3 in amino acids: CSAKGTSDYEQYG. DNA for the CDR3: TGCAGTGCTAAAGGGACGAGCGACTACGAGCAGTACGGC. The V call is TRBV20-1, the J call TRBJ2-7; TRBD1 or TRBD2 may be the D gene (5 bases each). The germline V and J ends were trimmed by 4 bases and 3 bases, with 13 bases remaining between them. The CDR3 loop spans 13 amino acids. Germline V gene lookup returns CDR1 DFQATT and CDR2 SNEGSKA (reference sequence).

The chain couples TRBV4-1 to TRBJ2-6; TRBD2 might be the D (6 bases). Germline CDR1 is MGHRA and CDR2 is YSYEKL. V lost 8 bases and J 1 base, leaving 12 bases between the germline ends. The CDR3 is made up of 15 amino acids. CDR3 in amino acids: CASGLRGSGANVLTF. The DNA for the CDR3 is TGCGCCAGCGGGCTTCGGGGGTCTGGGGCCAACGTCCTGACTTTC.

Regarding this clonotype: Given the absence of the conserved phenylalanine or tryptophan at the CDR3 end, a read error is likely. This chain links TRBV12-3 or TRBV12-4 with TRBJ1-1, with D perhaps TRBD1 (5 bases). Trimming shortened V by 5 bases and J by 4 bases, and 14 bases separated the two germline ends. The CDR3 contains 14 residues. For the CDR3, the DNA is TGTGCCAGCAGTCGCCCCAGGGCTGTCACTGAAGCTTTCGTT. Translated, it gives CASSRPRAVTEAFV.

This clonotype turned up a few times. The chain links TRBV20-1 to TRBJ2-3, with 8 bases that match TRBD2. V lost 0 bases to trimming and J lost 3 bases; unmatched junction nucleotides: 26. Germline-derived CDR1 and CDR2 are DFQATT and SNEGSKA (reference sequence). The CDR3 is 22 amino acids. The CDR3 region has the DNA TGCAGTGCTAGAGATGGGGGACCTTATAAAAGCGGGGGTCCCTGGGGGACAGATACGCAGTATTTT. It translates to CSARDGGPYKSGGPWGTDTQYF.

Turning to this clonotype: Without the conserved terminal phenylalanine or tryptophan, this CDR3 likely stems from a read error. V usage is TRBV20-1 and J usage is TRBJ2-1; D uncertain. Germline CDR1 is DFQATT and CDR2 is SNEGSKA (reference sequence). V dropped 2 bases and J dropped 4 bases, with 6 bases sitting between them. The CDR3 is 12 residues long. The CDR3 loop reads CSARTAYNEQFI. The CDR3 DNA reads as TGCAGTGCTAGAACAGCTTACAATGAGCAGTTCATC.

This clonotype was found many times. The chain combines TRBV7-2 with TRBJ2-2; D gene unclear. The CDR3 covers 10 residues. The germline gives CDR1 SGHTA, CDR2 FQGNSA. V dropped 1 base and J dropped 9 bases, with 0 bases sitting between them. This CDR3 reads CASSLGELFF. Here the CDR3 DNA reads TGTGCCAGCAGCTTAGGGGAGCTGTTTTTT.

This clonotype appeared many times. The chain has TRBV11-2 and TRBJ2-3; 9 nucleotides line up with TRBD1. The CDR3 sequence is 16 residues long. Germline values: CDR1 SGHAT, CDR2 FQNNGV. V shed 4 bases and J 4 bases; nucleotides not matched to a gene: 9. The CDR3: CASSSRPGTGSDTQYF. In DNA, the CDR3 is TGTGCCAGCAGCTCTAGACCTGGGACAGGGTCAGATACGCAGTATTTT.

This clonotype is deemed medium-sized. At one end, the junction sequence differs from germline, possibly due to a read error. The chain employs TRBV7-7 and TRBJ2-7; 8 nucleotides agree with TRBD2. The CDR3 is 15 residues long. The V gene's germline CDR1 is SSHAT and CDR2 FNYEAQ (reference sequence). DNA of the CDR3: TGTGCTAGCAGCTGGGTCCGACTAGCGTCCTACGAGCAGTACTTC. This sequence encodes CASSWVRLASYEQYF. Full variable domain (outside the CDR3, taken from reference TRBV7-7 and TRBJ2-7): GAGVSQSPRYKVTKRGQDVTLRCDPISSHATLYWYQQALGQGPEFLTYFNYEAQPDKSGLPSDRFSAERPEGSISTLTIQRTEQRDSAMYRCASSWVRLASYEQYFGPGTRLTVT.